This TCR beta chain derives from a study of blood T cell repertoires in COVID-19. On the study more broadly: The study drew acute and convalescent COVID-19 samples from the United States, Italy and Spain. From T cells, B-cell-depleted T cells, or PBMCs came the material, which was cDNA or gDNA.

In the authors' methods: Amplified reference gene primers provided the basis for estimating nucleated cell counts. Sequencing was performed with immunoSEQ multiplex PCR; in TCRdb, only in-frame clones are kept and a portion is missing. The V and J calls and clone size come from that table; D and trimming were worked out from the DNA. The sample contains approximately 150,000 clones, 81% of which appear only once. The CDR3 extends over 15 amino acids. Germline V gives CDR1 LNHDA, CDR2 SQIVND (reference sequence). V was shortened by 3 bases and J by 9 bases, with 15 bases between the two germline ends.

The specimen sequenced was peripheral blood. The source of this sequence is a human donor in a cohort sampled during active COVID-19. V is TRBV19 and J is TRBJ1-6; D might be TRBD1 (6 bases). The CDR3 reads CASSMKGRGASPLHF. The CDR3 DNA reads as TGTGCCAGTAGTATGAAGGGGAGGGGGGCTTCACCCCTCCACTTT.